One T cell receptor beta chain is described in this entry. Its specificity is unknown. This sample was taken from a study of T cell repertoires in cytomegalovirus infection. From the reads, TCRdb called clonotypes with MiXCR, one entry per CDR3 protein. This sample has 80,000 or so distinct CDR3 sequences, with about 37% found just once. Germline CDR1 reads ENHRY; CDR2 reads SYGVKD. The V gene end was trimmed by 3 bases and the J gene end by 2 bases; junction bases not matched to a gene: 5. The CDR3 loop spans 15 amino acids. The sequencing here drew on CD8+ T cells from cultured PBMCs, taken from culture after CMV antigen stimulation. This sequence originates from a human donor in good health (CMV status not recorded). Some clones in this sample may be carry-over from other donors' samples. The chain carries TRBV10-3 and TRBJ1-2; 8 nucleotides line up with TRBD1. Written as DNA, the CDR3 is TGTGCCATCAGTGACGGTTCAGGGGGCAACTATGGCTACACCTTC. The encoded protein is CAISDGSGGNYGYTF.